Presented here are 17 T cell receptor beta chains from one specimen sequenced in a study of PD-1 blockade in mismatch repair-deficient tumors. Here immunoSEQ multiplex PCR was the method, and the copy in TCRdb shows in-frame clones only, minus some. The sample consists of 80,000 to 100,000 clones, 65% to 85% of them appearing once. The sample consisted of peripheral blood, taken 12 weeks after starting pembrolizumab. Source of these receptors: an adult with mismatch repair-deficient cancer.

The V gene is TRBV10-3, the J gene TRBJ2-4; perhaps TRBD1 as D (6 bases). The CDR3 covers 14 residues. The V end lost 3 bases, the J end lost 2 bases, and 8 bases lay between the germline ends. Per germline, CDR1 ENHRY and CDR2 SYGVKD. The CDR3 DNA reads TGTGCCATCAGTGAAGGGGGAACCAAAAACATTCAGTACTTC. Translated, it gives CAISEGGTKNIQYF.

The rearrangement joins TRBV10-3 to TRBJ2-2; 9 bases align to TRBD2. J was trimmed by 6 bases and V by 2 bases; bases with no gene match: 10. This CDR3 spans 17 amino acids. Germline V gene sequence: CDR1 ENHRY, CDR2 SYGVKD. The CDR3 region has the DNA TGTGCCATCAGTGAGGTACAGGCTAGCGGGAAGGCCGGGGAGCTGTTTTTT. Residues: CAISEVQASGKAGELFF.

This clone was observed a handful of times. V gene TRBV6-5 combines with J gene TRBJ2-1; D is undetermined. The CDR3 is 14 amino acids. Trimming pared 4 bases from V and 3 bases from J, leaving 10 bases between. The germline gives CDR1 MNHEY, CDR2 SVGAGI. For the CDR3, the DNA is TGTGCCAGCAGTTTGACTGGGTACTACAATGAGCAGTTCTTC. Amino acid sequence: CASSLTGYYNEQFF.

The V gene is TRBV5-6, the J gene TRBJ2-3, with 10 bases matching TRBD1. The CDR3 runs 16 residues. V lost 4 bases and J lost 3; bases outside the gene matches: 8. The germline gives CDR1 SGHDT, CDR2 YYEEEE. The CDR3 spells CASSERTGGYTDTQYF. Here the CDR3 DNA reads TGTGCCAGCAGCGAACGGACAGGGGGTTATACAGATACGCAGTATTTT.

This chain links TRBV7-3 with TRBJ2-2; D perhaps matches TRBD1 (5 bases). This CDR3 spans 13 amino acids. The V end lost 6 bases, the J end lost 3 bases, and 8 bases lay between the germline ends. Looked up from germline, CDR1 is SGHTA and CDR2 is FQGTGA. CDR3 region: CASRLQDTGELFF. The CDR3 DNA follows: TGTGCCAGCAGACTACAGGACACCGGGGAGCTGTTTTTT.

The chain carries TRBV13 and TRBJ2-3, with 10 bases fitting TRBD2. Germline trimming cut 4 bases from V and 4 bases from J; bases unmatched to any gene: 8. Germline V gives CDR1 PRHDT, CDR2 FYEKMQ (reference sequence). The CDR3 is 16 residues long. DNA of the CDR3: TGTGCCAGCAGCTCGAGGACTAGCGGAGACGCAGATACGCAGTATTTT. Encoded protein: CASSSRTSGDADTQYF.

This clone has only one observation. CDR3 region: CASSRTGYGYTF. The CDR3 region has the DNA TGTGCCAGCAGTAGGACAGGGTATGGCTACACCTTC. J is TRBJ1-2 and V is TRBV6-1, with 8 nucleotides matching TRBD1. The CDR3 is 12 residues long. Germline V gene lookup returns CDR1 MNHNS and CDR2 SASEGT. V lost 5 bases and J lost 5; bases outside the gene matches: 1.

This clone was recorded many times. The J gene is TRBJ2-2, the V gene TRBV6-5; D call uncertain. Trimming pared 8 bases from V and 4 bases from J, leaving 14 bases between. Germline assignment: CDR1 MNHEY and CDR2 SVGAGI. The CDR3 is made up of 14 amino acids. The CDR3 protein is CASSYGLSTGELFF. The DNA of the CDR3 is TGTGCCAGCTCATACGGCTTGTCCACCGGGGAGCTGTTTTTT.

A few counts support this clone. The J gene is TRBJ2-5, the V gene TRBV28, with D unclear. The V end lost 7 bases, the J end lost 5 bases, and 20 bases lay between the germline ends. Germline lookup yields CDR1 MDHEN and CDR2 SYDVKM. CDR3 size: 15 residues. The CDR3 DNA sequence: TGTGCCAGCACCTCCAACGCTGGTAATTGGGAGACCCAGTACTTC. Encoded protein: CASTSNAGNWETQYF.

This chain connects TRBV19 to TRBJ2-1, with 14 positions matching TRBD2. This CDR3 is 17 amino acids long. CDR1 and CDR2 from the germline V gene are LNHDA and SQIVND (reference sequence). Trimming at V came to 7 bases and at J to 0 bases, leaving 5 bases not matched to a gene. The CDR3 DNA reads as TGTGCCAGTATCTCCGGGACTAGCGGGAGCTCCTACAATGAGCAGTTCTTC. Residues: CASISGTSGSSYNEQFF.

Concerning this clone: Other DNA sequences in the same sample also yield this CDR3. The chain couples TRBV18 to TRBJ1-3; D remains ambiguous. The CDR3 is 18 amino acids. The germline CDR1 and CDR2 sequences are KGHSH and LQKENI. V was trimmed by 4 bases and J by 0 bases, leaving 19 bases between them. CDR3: CASSQGPGETDSGNTIYF. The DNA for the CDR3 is TGTGCCAGCTCACAAGGACCGGGTGAGACGGACTCTGGAAACACCATATATTTT.

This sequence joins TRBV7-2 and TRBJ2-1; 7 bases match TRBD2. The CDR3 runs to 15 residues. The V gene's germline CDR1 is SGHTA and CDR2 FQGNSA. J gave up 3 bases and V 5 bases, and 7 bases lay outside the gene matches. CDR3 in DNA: TGTGCCAGCAGCATTTTGTCTAGCGGCTACAATGAGCAGTTCTTC. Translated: CASSILSSGYNEQFF.

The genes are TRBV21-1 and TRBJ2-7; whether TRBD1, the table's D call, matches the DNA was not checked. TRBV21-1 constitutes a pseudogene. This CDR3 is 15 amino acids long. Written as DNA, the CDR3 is TGTGCCAGCAGTCCCCGGGACAGGAGCTCCTACGAGCAGTACTTC. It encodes CASSPRDRSSYEQYF.

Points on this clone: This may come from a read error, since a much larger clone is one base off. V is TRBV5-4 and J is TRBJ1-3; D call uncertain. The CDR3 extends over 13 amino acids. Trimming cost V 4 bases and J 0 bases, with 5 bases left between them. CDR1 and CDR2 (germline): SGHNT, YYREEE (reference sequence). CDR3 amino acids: CASSLSSGNTIYF. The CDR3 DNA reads TGTGCCAGCAGCCTCAGCTCTGGAAACACCATATATTTT.

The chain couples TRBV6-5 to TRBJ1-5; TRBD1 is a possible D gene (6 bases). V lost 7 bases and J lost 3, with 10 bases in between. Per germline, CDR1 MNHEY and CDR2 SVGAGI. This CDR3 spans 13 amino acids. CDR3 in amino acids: CASTWGHNQPQHF. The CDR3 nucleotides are TGTGCCAGCACTTGGGGGCACAATCAGCCCCAGCATTTT.

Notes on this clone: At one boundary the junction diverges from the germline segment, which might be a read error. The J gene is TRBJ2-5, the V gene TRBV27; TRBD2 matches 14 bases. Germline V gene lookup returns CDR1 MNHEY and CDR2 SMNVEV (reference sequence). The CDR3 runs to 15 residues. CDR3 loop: CASTRLAGGQEAQYF. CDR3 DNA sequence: TGTGCCAGCACCAGACTAGCGGGAGGGCAAGAGGCCCAGTACTTC.

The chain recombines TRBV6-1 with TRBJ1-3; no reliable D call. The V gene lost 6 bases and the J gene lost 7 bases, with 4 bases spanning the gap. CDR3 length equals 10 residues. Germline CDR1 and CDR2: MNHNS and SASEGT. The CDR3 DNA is TGTGCCAGCAGAGAGAACACCATATATTTT. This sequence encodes CASRENTIYF.